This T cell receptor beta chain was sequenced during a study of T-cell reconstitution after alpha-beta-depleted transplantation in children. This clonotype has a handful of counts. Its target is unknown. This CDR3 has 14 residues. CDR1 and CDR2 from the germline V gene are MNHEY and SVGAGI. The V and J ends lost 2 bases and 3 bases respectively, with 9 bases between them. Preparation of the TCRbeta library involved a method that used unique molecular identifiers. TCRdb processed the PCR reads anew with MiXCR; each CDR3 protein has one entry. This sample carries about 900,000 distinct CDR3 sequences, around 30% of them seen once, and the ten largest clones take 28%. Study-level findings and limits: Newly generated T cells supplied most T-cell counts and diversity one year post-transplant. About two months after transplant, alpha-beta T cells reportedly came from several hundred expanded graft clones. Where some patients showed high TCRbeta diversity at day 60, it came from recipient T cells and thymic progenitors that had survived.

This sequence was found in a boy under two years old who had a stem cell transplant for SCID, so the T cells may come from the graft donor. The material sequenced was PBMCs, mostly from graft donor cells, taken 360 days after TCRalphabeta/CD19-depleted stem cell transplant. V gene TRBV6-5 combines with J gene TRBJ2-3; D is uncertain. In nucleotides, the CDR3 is TGTGCCAGCAGTTACAGTCAGGCAACAGATACGCAGTATTTT. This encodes CASSYSQATDTQYF.